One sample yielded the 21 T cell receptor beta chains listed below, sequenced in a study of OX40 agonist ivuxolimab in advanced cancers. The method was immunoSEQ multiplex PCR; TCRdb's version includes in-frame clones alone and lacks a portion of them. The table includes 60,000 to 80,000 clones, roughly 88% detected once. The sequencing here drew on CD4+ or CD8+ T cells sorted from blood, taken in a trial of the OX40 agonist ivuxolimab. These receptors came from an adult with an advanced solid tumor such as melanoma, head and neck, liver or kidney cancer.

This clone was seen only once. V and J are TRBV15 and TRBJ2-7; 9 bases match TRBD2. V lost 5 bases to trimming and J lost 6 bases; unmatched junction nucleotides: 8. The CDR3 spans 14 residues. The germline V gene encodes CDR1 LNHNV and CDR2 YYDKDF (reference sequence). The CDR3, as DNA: TGTGCCACCAGCTCCGGGACTAGCTCTCCCGAGCAGTACTTC. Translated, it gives CATSSGTSSPEQYF.

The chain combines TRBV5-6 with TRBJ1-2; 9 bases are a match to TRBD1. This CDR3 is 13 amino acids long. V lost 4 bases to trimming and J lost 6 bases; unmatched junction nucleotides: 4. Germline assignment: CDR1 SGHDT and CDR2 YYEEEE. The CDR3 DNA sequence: TGTGCCAGCAGCAGAACAGGGGGCGATGGCTACACCTTC. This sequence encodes CASSRTGGDGYTF.

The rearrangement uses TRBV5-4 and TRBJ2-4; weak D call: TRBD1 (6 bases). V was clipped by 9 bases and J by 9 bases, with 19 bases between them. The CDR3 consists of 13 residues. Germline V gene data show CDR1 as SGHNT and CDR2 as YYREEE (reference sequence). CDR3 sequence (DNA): TGTGCCACAGCATGGTCGGGACAAGTCATTCAGTACTTC. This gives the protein CATAWSGQVIQYF.

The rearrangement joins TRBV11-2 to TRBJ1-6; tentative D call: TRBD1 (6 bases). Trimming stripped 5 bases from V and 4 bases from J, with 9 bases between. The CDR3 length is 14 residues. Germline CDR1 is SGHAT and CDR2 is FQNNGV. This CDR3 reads CASSPGQYNSPLHF. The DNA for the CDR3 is TGTGCCAGCAGCCCGGGACAATATAATTCACCCCTCCACTTT. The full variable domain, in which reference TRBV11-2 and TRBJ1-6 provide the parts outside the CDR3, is EAGVAQSPRYKIIEKRQSVAFWCNPISGHATLYWYQQILGQGPKLLIQFQNNGVVDDSQLPKDRFSAERLKGVDSTLKIQPAKLEDSAVYLCASSPGQYNSPLHFGNGTRLTVT.

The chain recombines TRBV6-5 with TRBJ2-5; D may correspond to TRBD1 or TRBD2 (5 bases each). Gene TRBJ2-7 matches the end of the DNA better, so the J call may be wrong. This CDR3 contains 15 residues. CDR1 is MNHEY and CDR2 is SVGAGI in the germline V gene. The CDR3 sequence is CASIRSSGTGYEQYF. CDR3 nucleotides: TGTGCCAGCATCAGAAGCTCCGGGACCGGGTACGAGCAGTACTTC.

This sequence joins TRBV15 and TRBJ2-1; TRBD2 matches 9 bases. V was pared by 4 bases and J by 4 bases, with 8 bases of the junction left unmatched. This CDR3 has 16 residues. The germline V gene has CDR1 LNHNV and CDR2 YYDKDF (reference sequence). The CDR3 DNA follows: TGTGCCACCAGCACCTCTTTAGCGGGGGAATACAATGAGCAGTTCTTC. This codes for CATSTSLAGEYNEQFF.

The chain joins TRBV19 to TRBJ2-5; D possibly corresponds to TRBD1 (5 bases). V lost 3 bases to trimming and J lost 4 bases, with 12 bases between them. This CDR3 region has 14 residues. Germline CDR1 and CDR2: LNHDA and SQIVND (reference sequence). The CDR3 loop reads CASSIQGMGETQYF. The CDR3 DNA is TGTGCCAGTAGTATCCAGGGAATGGGAGAGACCCAGTACTTC.

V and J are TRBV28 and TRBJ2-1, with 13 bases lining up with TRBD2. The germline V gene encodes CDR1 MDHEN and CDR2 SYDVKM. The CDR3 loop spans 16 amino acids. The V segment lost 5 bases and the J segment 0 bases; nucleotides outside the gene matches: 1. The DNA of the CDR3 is TGTGCCAGCAGTACTAGCGGGAGGGGCTCCTACAATGAGCAGTTCTTC. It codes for CASSTSGRGSYNEQFF.

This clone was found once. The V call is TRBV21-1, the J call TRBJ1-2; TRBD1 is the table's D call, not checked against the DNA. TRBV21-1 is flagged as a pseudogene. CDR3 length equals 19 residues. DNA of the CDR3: TGTGCCAGCAGCCCCGCACCGGACAGGGCCTCCGACTATGACTATGGCTACACCTTC. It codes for CASSPAPDRASDYDYGYTF.

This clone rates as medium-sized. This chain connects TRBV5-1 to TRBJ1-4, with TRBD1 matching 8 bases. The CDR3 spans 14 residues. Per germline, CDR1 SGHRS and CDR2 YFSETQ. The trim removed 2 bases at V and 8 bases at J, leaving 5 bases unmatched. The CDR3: CASSFDRGREKLFF. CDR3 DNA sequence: TGCGCCAGCAGCTTTGACAGGGGTAGGGAAAAACTGTTTTTT.

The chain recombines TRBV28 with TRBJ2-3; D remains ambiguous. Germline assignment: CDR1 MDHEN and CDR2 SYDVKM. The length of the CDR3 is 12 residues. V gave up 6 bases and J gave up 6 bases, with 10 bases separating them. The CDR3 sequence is CASSNPKDTQYF. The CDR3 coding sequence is TGTGCCAGCAGCAACCCCAAGGATACGCAGTATTTT.

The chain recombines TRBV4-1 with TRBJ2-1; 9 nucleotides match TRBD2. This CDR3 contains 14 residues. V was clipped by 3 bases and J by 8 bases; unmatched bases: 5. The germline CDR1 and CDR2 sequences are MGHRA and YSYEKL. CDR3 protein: CASSQIAGVHEQFF. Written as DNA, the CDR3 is TGCGCCAGCAGCCAGATAGCGGGAGTGCATGAGCAGTTCTTC.

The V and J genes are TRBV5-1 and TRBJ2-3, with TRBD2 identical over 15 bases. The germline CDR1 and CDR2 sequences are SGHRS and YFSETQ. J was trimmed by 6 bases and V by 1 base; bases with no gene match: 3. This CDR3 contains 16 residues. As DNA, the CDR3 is TGCGCCAGCAGCTTGAGGACTAGCGGGAGGGGGGATACGCAGTATTTT. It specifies CASSLRTSGRGDTQYF.

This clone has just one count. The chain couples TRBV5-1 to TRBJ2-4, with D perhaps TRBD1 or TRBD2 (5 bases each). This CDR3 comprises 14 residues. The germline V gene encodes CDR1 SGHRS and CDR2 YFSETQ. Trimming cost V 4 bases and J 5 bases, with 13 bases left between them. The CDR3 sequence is CASSRGPTENIQYF. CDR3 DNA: TGCGCCAGCAGCAGGGGACCTACGGAAAACATTCAGTACTTC.

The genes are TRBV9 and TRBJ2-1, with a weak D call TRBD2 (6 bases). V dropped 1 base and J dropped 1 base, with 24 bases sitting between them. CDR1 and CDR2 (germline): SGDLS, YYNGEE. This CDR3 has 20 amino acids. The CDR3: CASSVTQAGKRDMSYNEQFF. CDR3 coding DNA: TGTGCCAGCAGCGTAACTCAGGCGGGAAAGAGGGATATGTCCTACAATGAGCAGTTCTTC.

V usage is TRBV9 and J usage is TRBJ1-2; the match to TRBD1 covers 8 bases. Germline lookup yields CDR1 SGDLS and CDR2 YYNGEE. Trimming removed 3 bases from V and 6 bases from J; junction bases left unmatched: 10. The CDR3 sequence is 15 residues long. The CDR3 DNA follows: TGTGCCAGCAGCGCCTCGACAGGGGAAGGCGATGGCTACACCTTC. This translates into CASSASTGEGDGYTF. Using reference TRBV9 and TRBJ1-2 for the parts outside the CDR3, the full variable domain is DSGVTQTPKHLITATGQRVTLRCSPRSGDLSVYWYQQSLDQGLQFLIQYYNGEERAKGNILERFSAQQFPDLHSELNLSSLELGDSALYFCASSASTGEGDGYTFGSGTRLTVV.

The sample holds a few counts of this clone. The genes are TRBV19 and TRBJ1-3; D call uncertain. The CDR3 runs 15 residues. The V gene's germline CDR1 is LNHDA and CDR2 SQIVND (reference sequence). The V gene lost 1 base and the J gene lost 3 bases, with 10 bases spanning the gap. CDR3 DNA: TGTGCCAGTAGTATAGTTGAGCCCCTTGGAAACACCATATATTTT. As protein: CASSIVEPLGNTIYF.

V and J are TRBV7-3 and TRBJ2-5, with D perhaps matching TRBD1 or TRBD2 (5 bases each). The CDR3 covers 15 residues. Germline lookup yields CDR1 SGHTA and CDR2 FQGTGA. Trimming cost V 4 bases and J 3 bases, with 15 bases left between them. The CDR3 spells CASSSSGGWEETQYF. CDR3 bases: TGTGCCAGCAGCTCCTCTGGGGGTTGGGAAGAGACCCAGTACTTC.

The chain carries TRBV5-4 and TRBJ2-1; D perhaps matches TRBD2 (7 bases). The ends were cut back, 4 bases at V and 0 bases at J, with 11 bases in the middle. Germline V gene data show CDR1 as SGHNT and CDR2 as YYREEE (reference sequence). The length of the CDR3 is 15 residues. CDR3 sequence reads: CASSPGGRSYNEQFF. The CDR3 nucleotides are TGTGCCAGCAGCCCCGGGGGGCGCTCCTACAATGAGCAGTTCTTC.

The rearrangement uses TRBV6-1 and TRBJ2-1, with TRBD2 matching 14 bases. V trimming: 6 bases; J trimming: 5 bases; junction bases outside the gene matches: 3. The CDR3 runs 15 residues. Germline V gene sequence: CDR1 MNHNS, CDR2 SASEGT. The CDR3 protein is CASRTSGRADNEQFF. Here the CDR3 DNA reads TGTGCCAGCAGGACTAGCGGGAGGGCCGACAATGAGCAGTTCTTC.

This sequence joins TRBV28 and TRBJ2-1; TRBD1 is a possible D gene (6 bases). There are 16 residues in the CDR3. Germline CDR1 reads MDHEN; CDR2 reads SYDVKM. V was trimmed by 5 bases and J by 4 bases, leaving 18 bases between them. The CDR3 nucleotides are TGTGCCAGCAGTGCCCTAGGGCAGGGGATATACAATGAGCAGTTCTTC. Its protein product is CASSALGQGIYNEQFF.